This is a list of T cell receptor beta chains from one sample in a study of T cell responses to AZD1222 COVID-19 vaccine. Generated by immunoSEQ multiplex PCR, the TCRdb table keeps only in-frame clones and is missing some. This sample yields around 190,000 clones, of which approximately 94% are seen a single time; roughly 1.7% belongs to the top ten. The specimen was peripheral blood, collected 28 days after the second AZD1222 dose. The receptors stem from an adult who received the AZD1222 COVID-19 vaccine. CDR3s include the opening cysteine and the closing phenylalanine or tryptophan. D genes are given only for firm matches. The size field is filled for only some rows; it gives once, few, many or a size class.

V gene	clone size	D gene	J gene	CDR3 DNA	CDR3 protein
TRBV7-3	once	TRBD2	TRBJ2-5	TGTGCCAGCAGCTTGGGGAGCGGGGCCGGGGAAGAGACCCAGTACTTC	CASSLGSGAGEETQYF
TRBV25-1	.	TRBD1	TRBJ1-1	TGTGCCAGCAGTCCTCGGACAGGCACTGAAGCTTTCTTT	CASSPRTGTEAFF
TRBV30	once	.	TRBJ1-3	TGTGCCTGGAGTCGGGACACAAGCTCTGGAAACACCATATATTTT	CAWSRDTSSGNTIYF
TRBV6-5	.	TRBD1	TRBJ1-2	TGTGCCAGCACCCGGGGGGACAGGAATAGCTATGGCTACACCTTC	CASTRGDRNSYGYTF
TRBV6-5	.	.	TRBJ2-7	TGTGCCAGCAGTTCAGTTCCCTACGAGCAGTACTTC	CASSSVPYEQYF
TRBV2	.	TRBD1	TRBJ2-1	TGTGCCAGCAGTGAGCGGACAGGGGCCCTGTTCTTC	CASSERTGALFF
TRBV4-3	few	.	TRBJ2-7	TGCGCCAGCAGCCAGCGGGACGGAAGCTCCTACGAGCAGTACTTC	CASSQRDGSSYEQYF
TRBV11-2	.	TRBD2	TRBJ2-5	TGTGCCAGCAGCTCAAGACTAGCGGGAGAGACCCAGTACTTC	CASSSRLAGETQYF
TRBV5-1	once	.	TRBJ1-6	TGCGCCAGCAGCCGTCTGGAACGGGGAGTATATAATTCACCCCTCCACTTT	CASSRLERGVYNSPLHF
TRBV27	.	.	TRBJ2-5	TGTGCCAGCAGTTTATCGGAACCCTGGGAGACCCAGTACTTC	CASSLSEPWETQYF
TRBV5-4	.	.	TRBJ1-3	TGTGCCAGCAGCTTGGATCGCAGGAGCTCTGGAAACACCATATATTTT	CASSLDRRSSGNTIYF
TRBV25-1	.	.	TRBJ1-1	TGTGCCAGCAGTGACGGTACTGAAGCTTTCTTT	CASSDGTEAFF
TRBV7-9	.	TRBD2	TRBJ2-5	TGTGCCAGCAGCCGGGGACTAGTCAGAGAGACCCAGTACTTC	CASSRGLVRETQYF
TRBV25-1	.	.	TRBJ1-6	TGTGCCAGCAGTGAACTATCGAGGGGGTATAATTCACCCCTCCACTTT	CASSELSRGYNSPLHF
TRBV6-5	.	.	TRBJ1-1	TGTGCCAGCAGTTTGATAGTGAACACTGAAGCTTTCTTT	CASSLIVNTEAFF
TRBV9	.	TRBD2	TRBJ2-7	TGTGCCAGCAGCCCCTTATCTGCGGGGGGCGAGCAGTACTTC	CASSPLSAGGEQYF
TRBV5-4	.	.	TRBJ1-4	TGTGCCAGCAGCTCTGCAGGGGAAACTAATGAAAAACTGTTTTTT	CASSSAGETNEKLFF
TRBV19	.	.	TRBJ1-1	TGTGCCACCCAAGCCGCCCACACTGAAGCTTTCTTT	CATQAAHTEAFF
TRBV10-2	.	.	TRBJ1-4	TGCGCCAGCAGTGAAAACGTGGGGACGTGGAATGAAAAACTGTTTTTT	CASSENVGTWNEKLFF
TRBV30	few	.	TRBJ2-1	TGTGCCTGGGGCTATCTCGCAAGCTCCTACAATGAGCAGTTCTTC	CAWGYLASSYNEQFF
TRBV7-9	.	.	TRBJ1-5	TGTGCCAGCAGCTCCGGCGAGGGATATCAGCCCCAGCATTTT	CASSSGEGYQPQHF
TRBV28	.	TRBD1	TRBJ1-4	TGTGCCAGCGAGGGGACAGCGGATGAAAAACTGTTTTTT	CASEGTADEKLFF
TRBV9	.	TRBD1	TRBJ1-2	TGTGCCAGCAGCGCGGGACAGGGAATCTCTGGCTACACCTTC	CASSAGQGISGYTF
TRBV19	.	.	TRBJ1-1	TGTGCCAGTAGTATAGTACGAGGGCAGGGTCGTAACACTGAAGCTTTCTTT	CASSIVRGQGRNTEAFF
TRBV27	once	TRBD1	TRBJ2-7	TGTGCCAGCAGCCGAGGACAGGCGGCCTACGAGCAGTACTTC	CASSRGQAAYEQYF
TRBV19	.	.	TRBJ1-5	TGTGCCAGTAGTTGGGGGTCCTACAATCAGCCCCAGCATTTT	CASSWGSYNQPQHF
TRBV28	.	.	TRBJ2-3	TGTGCCACTGTTACCGGAGCAGATACGCAGTATTTT	CATVTGADTQYF
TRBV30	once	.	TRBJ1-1	TGTGCCTGGTCTTTGGGGCTAGGTACTGAAGCTTTCTTT	CAWSLGLGTEAFF
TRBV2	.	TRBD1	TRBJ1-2	TGTGCCAGCAGTTCGGACAGGGCCCGTGGCTACACCTTC	CASSSDRARGYTF
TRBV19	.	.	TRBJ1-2	TGTGCCAGTAGCTATTCCTTCCCCGGGTATGGCTACACCTTC	CASSYSFPGYGYTF
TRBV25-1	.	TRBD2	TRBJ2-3	TGTGCCAGCAGTGAATTCCGCGGGGGAACGATAGACACAGATACGCAGTATTTT	CASSEFRGGTIDTDTQYF
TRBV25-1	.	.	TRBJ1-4	TGTGCCAGCAGTGTAGGGATAGGAGTTGCAACTAATGAAAAACTGTTTTTT	CASSVGIGVATNEKLFF
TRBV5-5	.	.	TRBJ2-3	TGTGCCAGCAGCCTCGGGGATACGCAGTATTTT	CASSLGDTQYF
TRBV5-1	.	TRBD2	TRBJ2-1	TGCGCCAGCAGCCTTAGCGGGAGCAAGTACAATGAGCAGTTCTTC	CASSLSGSKYNEQFF
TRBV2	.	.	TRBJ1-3	TGTGCCAGCAGTGGAGGGGGCTCTGGAAACACCATATATTTT	CASSGGGSGNTIYF
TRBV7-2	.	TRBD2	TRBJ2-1	TGTGCCAGCAGCATCGACAGCGGGGGGTACAATGAGCAGTTCTTC	CASSIDSGGYNEQFF
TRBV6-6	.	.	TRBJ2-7	TGTGCCAGCAGTTACTCGTCACGACTTGGTGCGGACGAGCAGTACTTC	CASSYSSRLGADEQYF
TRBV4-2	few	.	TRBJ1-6	TGTGCCAGCAGCCAAGCTATCAGAGACATCGGGAAGTCACCCCTCCACTTT	CASSQAIRDIGKSPLHF
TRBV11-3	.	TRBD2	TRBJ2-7	TGTGCCAGCAGCTCCCTAGCGGGGGTCTCCTACGAGCAGTACTTC	CASSSLAGVSYEQYF
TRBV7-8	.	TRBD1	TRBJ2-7	TGTGCCAGCACCAACATCCGAGTGGGACAGGGTGGCGAGCAGTACTTC	CASTNIRVGQGGEQYF